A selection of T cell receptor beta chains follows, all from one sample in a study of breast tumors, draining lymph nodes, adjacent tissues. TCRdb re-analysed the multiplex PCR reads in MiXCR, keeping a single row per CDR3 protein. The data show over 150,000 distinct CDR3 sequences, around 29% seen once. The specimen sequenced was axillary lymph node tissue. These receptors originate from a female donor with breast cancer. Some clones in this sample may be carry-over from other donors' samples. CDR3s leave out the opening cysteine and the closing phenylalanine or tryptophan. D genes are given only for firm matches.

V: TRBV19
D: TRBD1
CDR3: ASSMGQTQETQY

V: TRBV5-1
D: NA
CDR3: ASSLGQAGRSLH

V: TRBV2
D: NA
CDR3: ASKSSGQTQY

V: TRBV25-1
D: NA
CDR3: ASSGLDGSPLH

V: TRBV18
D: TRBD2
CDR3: ASSPAGTKGNEQF

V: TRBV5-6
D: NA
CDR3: ASSSFGAEKLF

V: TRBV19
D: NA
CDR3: ARSSGAGYT

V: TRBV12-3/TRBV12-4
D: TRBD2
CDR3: ASSPSGSRYEQY

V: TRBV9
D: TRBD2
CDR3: ASSPRTRGETQS

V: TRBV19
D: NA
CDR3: ASRKPDRLSPLH

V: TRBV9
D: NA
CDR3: ASSTFGTGGLETQY

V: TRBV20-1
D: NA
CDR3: SAGIPGSYEQC

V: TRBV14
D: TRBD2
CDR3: ASSQKVAGGPYTGELF

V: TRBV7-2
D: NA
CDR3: ASSLGGFASTDTQY

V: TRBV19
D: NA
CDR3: ASSIGRASGATSSPLH

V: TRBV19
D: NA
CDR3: ASCEKGTGEQY

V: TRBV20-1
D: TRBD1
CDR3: SAPLGQVFNGYT

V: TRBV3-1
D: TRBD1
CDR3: ASTSSGTGSPLH

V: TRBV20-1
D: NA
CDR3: SARRGGGYNSPLH

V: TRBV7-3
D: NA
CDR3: ASSLTAENTGELF

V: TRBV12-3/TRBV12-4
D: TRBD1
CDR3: ASSRTGTQY

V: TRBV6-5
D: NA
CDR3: ASSHSDSFNEKLF

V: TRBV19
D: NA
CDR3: ASSMLGPSRELF

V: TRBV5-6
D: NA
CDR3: ASIRGGYT

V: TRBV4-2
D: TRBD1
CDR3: ASSQGQGASGNTIY

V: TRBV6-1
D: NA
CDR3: ASSQNLASSYNEKLF

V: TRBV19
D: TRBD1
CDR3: ASAGGLATNEKLF

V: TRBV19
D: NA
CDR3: ASNRWGANALT

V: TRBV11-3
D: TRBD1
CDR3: ASSSGQASSYNSPLH

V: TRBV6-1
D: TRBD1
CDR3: ASSGGDRDEKLF

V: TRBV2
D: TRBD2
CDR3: ATDGREGRRLDTGELF

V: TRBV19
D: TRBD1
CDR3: ASSIGQGEYSYEQY

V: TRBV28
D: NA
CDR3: ASGELAEAF

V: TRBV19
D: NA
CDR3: ASSILRPEKLF

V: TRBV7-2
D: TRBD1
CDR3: ASSLGQGLTDTQY

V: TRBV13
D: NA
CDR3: ASSLGRGRGTDTQY

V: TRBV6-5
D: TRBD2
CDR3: ASRERTSGGLYNEQF

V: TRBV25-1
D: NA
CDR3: ASWGSLRSGSYEQY

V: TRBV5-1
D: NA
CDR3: ASSLEGRADQPQH

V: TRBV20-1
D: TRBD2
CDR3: SAGGGGPYEQY

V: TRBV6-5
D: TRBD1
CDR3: ASSRTDRGEQY

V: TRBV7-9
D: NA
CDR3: ASSLTGNNSPLH

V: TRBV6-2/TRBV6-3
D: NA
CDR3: ASSYDSFNEQF

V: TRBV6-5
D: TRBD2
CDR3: ASSPGLAGSYEQY

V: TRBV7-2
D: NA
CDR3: ASSLARWGRSETQY

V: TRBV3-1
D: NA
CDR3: ASSQEERGTRAF

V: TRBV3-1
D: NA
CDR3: ASSQGSQGGYGYT

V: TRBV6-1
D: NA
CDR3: ASNPSGANTDTQY

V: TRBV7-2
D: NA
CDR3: ASSSNPGGAGELF